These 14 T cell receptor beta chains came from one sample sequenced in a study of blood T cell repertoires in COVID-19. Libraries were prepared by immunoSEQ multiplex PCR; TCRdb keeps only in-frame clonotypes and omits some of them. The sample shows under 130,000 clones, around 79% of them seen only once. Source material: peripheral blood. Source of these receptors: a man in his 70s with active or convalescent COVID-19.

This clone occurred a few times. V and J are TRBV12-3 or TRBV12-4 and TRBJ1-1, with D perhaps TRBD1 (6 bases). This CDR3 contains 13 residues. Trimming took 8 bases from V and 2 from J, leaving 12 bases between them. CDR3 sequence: CASLEDRNTEAFF. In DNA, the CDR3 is TGTGCCAGCTTGGAGGACAGAAACACTGAAGCTTTCTTT.

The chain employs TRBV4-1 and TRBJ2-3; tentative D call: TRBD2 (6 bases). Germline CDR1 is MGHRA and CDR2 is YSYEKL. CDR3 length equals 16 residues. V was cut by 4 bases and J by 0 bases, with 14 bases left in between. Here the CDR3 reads CASSLTRSASTDTQYF. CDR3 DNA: TGCGCCAGCAGCCTGACTAGATCCGCAAGCACAGATACGCAGTATTTT.

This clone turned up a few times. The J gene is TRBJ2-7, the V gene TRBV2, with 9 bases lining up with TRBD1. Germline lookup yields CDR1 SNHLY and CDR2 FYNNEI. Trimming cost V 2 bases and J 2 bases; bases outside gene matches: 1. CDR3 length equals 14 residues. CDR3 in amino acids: CASSERTGAYEQYF. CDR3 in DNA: TGTGCCAGCAGTGAACGGACAGGGGCCTACGAGCAGTACTTC.

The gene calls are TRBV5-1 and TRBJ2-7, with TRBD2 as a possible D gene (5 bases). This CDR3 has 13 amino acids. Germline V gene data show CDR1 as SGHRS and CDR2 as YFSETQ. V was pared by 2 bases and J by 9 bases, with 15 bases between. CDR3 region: CASSFTIAGRQYF. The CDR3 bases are TGCGCCAGCAGCTTCACCATAGCTGGGAGGCAGTACTTC.

CDR3 loop: CASGLLGNYGYTF. The CDR3 DNA is TGTGCTAGTGGTTTGTTGGGCAACTATGGCTACACCTTC. This sequence joins TRBV12-5 and TRBJ1-2, with D unclear. This CDR3 comprises 13 residues. V was shortened by 2 bases and J by 2 bases, with 6 bases between the two germline ends. Germline loops: CDR1 LGHNT, CDR2 FRNRAP.

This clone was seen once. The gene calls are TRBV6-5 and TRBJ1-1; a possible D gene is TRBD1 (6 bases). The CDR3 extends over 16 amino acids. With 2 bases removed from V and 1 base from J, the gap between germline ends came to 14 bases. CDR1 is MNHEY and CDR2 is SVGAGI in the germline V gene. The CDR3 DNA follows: TGTGCCAGCAGTTACCTCCAGGGGATATCGAACACTGAAGCTTTCTTT. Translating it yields CASSYLQGISNTEAFF.

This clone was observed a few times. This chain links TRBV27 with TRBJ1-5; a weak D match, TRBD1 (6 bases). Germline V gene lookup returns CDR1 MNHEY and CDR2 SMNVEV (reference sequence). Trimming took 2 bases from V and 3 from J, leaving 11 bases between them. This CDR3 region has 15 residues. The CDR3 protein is CASSLGGQPNQPQHF. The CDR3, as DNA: TGTGCCAGCAGTTTAGGTGGACAGCCCAATCAGCCCCAGCATTTT.

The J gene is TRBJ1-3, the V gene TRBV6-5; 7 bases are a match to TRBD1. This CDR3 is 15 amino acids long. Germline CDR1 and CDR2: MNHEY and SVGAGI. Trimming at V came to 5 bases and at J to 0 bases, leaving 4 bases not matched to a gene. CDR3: CASSRDRVSGNTIYF. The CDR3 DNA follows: TGTGCCAGCAGTCGGGACAGAGTCTCTGGAAACACCATATATTTT.

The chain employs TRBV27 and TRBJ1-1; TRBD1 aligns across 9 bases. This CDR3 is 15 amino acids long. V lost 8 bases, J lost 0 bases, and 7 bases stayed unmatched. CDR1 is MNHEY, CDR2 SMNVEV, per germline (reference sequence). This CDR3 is CASAGTGRVNTEAFF. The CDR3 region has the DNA TGTGCCAGCGCCGGGACAGGGAGGGTGAACACTGAAGCTTTCTTT.

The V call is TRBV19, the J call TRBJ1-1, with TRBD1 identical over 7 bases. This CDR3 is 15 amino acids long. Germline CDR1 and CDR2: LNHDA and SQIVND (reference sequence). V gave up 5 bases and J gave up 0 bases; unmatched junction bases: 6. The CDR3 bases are TGTGCCAGTAGTCTTAGCAGGGGGATGAACACTGAAGCTTTCTTT. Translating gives CASSLSRGMNTEAFF.

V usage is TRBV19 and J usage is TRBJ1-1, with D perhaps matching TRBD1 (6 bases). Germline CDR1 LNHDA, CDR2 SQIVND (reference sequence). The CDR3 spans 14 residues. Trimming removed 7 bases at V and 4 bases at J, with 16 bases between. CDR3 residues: CASTSRDIGTEAFF. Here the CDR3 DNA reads TGTGCCAGTACCTCCCGGGACATTGGCACTGAAGCTTTCTTT. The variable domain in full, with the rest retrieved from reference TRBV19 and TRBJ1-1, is DGGITQSPKYLFRKEGQNVTLSCEQNLNHDAMYWYRQDPGQGLRLIYYSQIVNDFQKGDIAEGYSVSREKKESFPLTVTSAQKNPTAFYLCASTSRDIGTEAFFGQGTRLTVV.

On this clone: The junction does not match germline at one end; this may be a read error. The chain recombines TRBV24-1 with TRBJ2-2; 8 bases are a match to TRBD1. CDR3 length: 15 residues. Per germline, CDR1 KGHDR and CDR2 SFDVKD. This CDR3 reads CATSVLGQATGELFF. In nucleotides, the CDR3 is TGTGCCACCAGTGTTTTGGGACAGGCGACCGGGGAGCTGTTTTTT.

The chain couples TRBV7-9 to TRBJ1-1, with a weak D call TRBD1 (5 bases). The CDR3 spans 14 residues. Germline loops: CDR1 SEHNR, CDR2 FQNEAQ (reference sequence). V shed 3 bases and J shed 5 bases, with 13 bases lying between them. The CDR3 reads CASSLGQGSTEAFF. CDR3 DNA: TGTGCCAGCAGCTTGGGGCAGGGAAGTACTGAAGCTTTCTTT.

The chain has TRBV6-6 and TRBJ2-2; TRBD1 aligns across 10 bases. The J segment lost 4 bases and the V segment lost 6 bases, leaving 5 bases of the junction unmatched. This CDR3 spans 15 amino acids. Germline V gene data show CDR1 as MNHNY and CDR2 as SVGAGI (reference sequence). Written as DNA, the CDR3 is TGTGCCAGCAGCCGACAGGGGGCGCGCACCGGGGAGCTGTTTTTT. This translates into CASSRQGARTGELFF.